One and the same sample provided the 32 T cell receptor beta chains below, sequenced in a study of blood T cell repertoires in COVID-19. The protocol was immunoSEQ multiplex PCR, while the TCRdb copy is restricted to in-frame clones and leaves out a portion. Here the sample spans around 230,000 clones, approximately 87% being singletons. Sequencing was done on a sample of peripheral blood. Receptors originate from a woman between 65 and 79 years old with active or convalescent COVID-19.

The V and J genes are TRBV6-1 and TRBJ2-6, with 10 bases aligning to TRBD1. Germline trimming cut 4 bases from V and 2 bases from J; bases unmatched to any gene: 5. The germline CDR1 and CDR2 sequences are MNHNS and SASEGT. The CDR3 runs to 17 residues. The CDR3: CASSGWDRGAGANVLTF. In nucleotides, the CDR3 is TGTGCCAGCAGTGGTTGGGACAGGGGAGCTGGGGCCAACGTCCTGACTTTC.

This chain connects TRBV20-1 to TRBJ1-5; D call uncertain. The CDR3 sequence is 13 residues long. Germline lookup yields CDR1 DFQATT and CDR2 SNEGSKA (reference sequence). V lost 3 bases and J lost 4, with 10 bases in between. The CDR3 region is CSASGLRNQPQHF. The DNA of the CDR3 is TGCAGTGCTAGTGGTTTGAGGAATCAGCCCCAGCATTTT.

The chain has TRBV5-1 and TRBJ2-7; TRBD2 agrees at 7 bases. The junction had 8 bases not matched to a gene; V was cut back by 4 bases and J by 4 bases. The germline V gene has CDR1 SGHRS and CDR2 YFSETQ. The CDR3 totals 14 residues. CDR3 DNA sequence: TGCGCCAGCAGCCCGGGGGACTACAGATACGAGCAGTACTTC. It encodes CASSPGDYRYEQYF.

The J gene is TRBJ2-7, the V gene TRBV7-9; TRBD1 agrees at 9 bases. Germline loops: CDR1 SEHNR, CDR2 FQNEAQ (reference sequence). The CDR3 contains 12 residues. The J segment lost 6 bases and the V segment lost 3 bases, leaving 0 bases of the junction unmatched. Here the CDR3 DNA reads TGTGCCAGCAGCTTGACAGGGGGCGAGCAGTACTTC. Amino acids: CASSLTGGEQYF.

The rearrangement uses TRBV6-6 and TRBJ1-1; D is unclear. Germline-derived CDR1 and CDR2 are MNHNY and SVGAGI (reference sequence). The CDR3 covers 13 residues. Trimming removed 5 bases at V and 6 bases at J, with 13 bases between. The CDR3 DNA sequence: TGTGCCAGCAGTCGTCTTCGAGAGTCTGAAGCTTTCTTT. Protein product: CASSRLRESEAFF.

The CDR3 spells CASRFNQDYEQYF. In DNA, the CDR3 is TGTGCCAGCAGGTTTAACCAGGACTACGAGCAGTACTTC. The J gene is TRBJ2-7, the V gene TRBV7-2; no firm D call. From germline, CDR1 is SGHTA and CDR2 FQGNSA. This CDR3 has 13 residues. V shed 6 bases and J shed 3 bases, with 12 bases lying between them.

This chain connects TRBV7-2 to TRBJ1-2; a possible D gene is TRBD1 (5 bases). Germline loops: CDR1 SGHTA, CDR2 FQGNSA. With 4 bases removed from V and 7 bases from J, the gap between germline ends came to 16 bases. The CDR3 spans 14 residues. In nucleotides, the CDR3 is TGTGCCAGCAGCTCGGGGGGTAGAGGAGTTGGCTACACCTTC. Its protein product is CASSSGGRGVGYTF.

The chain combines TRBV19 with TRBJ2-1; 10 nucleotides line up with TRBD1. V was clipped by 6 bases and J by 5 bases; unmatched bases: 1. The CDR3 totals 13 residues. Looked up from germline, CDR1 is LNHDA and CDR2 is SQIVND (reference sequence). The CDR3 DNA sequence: TGTGCCAGTAGGGGGACAGGGGACAATGAGCAGTTCTTC. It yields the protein CASRGTGDNEQFF.

The CDR3 DNA follows: TGTGCCAGCAGCCCTTGGGACAGGGGGCAAGAGACCCAGTACTTC. Protein product: CASSPWDRGQETQYF. This chain connects TRBV3-1 (or the pseudogene TRBV3-2) to TRBJ2-5, with TRBD1 matching over 11 bases. This CDR3 region has 15 residues. Looked up from germline, CDR1 is LGHDT and CDR2 is YNNKEL (reference sequence). The V gene end was trimmed by 4 bases and the J gene end by 2 bases; junction bases not matched to a gene: 3.

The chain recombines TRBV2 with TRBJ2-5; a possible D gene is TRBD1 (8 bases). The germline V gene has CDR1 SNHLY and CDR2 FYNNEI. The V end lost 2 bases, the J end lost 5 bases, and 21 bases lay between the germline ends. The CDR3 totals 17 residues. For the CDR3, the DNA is TGTGCCAGCAGTGAAATGGGAGGGGGGACAGGTTTCGAGACCCAGTACTTC. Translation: CASSEMGGGTGFETQYF.

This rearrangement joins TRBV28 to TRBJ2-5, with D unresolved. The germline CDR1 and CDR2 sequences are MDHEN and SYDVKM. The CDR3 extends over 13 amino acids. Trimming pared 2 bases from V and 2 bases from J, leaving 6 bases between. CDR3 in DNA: TGTGCCAGCAGTTTAGTCGGGCAAGAGACCCAGTACTTC. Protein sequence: CASSLVGQETQYF.

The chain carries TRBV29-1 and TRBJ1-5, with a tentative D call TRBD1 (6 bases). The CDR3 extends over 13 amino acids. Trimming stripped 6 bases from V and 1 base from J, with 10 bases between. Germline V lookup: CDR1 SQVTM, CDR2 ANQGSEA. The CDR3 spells CSVAGESNQPQHF. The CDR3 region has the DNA TGCAGCGTAGCAGGGGAGAGCAATCAGCCCCAGCATTTT. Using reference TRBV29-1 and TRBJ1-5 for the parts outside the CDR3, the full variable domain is SAVISQKPSRDICQRGTSLTIQCQVDSQVTMMFWYRQQPGQSLTLIATANQGSEATYESGFVIDKFPISRPNLTFSTLTVSNMSPEDSSIYLCSVAGESNQPQHFGDGTRLSIL.

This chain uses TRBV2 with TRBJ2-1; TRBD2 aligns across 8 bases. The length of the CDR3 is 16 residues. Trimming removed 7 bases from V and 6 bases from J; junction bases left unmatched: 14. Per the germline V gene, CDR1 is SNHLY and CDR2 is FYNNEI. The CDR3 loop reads CASNISVGGAFNEQFF. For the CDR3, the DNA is TGTGCCAGCAATATCTCAGTCGGGGGGGCGTTCAATGAGCAGTTCTTC.

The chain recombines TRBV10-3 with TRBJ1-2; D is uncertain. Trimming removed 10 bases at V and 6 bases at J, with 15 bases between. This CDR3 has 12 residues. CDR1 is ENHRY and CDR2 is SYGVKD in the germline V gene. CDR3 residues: CATAGGADGYTF. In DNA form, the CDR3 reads TGTGCCACCGCGGGTGGCGCAGATGGCTACACCTTC.

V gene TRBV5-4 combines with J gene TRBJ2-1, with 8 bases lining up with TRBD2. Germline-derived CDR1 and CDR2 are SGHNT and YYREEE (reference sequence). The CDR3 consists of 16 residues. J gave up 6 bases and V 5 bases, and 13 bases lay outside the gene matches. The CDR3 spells CASSPGLALISNEQFF. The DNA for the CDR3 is TGTGCCAGCAGTCCCGGACTAGCCTTAATCTCCAATGAGCAGTTCTTC.

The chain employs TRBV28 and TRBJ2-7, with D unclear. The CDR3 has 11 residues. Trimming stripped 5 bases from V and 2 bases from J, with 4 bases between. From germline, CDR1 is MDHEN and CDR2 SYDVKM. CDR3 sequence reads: CASSQTYEQYF. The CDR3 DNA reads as TGTGCCAGCAGTCAGACCTACGAGCAGTACTTC.

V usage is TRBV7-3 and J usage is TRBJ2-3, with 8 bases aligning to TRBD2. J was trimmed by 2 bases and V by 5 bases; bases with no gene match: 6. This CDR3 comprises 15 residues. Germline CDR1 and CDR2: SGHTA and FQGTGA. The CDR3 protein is CASSLGLADTDTQYF. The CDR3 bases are TGTGCCAGCAGCCTAGGACTAGCCGACACAGATACGCAGTATTTT.

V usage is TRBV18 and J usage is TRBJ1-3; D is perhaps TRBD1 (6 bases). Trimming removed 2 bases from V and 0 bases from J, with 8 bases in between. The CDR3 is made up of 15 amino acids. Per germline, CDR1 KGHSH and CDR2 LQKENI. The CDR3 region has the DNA TGTGCCAGCTCACCAGGACAGACCTCTGGAAACACCATATATTTT. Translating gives CASSPGQTSGNTIYF.

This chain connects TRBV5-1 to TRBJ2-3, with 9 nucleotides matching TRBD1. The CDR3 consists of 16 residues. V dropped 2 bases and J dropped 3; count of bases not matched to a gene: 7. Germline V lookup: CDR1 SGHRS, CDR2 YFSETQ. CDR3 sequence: CASSFGQGQWTDTQYF. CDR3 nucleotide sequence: TGCGCCAGCAGCTTCGGACAGGGGCAATGGACAGATACGCAGTATTTT. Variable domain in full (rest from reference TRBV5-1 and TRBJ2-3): KAGVTQTPRYLIKTRGQQVTLSCSPISGHRSVSWYQQTPGQGLQFLFEYFSETQRNKGNFPGRFSGRQFSNSRSEMNVSTLELGDSALYLCASSFGQGQWTDTQYFGPGTRLTVL.

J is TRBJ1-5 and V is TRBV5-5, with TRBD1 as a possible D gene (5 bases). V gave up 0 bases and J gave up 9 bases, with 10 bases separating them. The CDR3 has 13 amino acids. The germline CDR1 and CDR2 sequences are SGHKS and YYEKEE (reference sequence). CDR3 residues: CASSLGREAPQHF. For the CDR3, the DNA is TGTGCCAGCAGCTTGGGCAGGGAGGCGCCCCAGCATTTT. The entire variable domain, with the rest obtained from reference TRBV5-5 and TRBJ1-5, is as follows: DAGVTQSPTHLIKTRGQQVTLRCSPISGHKSVSWYQQVLGQGPQFIFQYYEKEERGRGNFPDRFSARQFPNYSSELNVNALLLGDSALYLCASSLGREAPQHFGDGTRLSIL.

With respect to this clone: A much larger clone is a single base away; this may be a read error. The CDR3 DNA follows: TGTGCCAGCAGCTTAGCAGGGACAGATACGCAGTATTTT. Translating gives CASSLAGTDTQYF. The chain links TRBV11-2 to TRBJ2-3, with TRBD1 as a possible D gene (5 bases). Germline CDR1 SGHAT, CDR2 FQNNGV. Trimming left V 1 base short and J 3 bases short, with 5 bases between. This CDR3 region has 13 residues.

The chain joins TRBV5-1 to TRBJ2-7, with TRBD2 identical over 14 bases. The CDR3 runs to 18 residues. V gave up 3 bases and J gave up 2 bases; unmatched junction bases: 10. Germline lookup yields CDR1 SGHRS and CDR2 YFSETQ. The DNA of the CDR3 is TGCGCCAGCAGCTCCGGGACTAGCGGGAGATTTACCCCCTACGAGCAGTACTTC. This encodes CASSSGTSGRFTPYEQYF.

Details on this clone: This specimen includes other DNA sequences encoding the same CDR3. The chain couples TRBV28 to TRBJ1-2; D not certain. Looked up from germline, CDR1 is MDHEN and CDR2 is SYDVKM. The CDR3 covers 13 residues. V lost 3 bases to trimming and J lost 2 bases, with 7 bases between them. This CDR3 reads CASSLAGNYGYTF. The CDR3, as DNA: TGTGCCAGCAGTTTGGCGGGGAACTATGGCTACACCTTC.

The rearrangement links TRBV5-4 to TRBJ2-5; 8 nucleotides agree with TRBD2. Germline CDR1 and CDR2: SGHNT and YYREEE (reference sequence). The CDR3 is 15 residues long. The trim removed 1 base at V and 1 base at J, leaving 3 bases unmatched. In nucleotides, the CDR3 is TGTGCCAGCAGCTTGAGCCTAGCGGGCCAAGAGACCCAGTACTTC. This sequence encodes CASSLSLAGQETQYF.

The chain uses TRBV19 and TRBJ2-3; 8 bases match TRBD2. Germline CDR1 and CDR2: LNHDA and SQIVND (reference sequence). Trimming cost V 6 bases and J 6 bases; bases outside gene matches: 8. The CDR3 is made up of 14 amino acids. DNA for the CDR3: TGTGCCAGTAGCCGATCGGGGGGGGAGGATACGCAGTATTTT. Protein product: CASSRSGGEDTQYF.

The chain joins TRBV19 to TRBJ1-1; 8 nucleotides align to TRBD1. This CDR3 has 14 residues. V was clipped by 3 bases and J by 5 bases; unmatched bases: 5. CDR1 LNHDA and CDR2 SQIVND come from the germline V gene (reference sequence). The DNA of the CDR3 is TGTGCCAGTAGTATCTTGACAGGGGAGACTGAAGCTTTCTTT. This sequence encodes CASSILTGETEAFF.

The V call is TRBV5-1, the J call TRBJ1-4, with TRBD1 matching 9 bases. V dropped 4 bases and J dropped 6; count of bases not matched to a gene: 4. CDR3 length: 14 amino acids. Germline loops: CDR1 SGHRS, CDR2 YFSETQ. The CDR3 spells CASSTGQGDEKLFF. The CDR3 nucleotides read TGCGCCAGCAGCACGGGACAGGGAGATGAAAAACTGTTTTTT.

The CDR3 is CASSGFSAKNIQYF. The CDR3 DNA follows: TGCGCCAGCAGCGGGTTTAGCGCCAAAAACATTCAGTACTTC. The chain couples TRBV5-1 to TRBJ2-4; no firm D call. The CDR3 consists of 14 residues. Trimming removed 4 bases from V and 1 base from J, with 9 bases in between. CDR1 SGHRS and CDR2 YFSETQ come from the germline V gene.

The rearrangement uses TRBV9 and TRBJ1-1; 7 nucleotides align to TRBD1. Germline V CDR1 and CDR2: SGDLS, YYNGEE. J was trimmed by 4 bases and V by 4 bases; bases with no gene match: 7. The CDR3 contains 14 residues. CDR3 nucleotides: TGTGCCAGCAGCCCCTTGACAGGGTTCACTGAAGCTTTCTTT. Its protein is CASSPLTGFTEAFF. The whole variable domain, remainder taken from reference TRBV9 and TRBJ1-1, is DSGVTQTPKHLITATGQRVTLRCSPRSGDLSVYWYQQSLDQGLQFLIQYYNGEERAKGNILERFSAQQFPDLHSELNLSSLELGDSALYFCASSPLTGFTEAFFGQGTRLTVV.

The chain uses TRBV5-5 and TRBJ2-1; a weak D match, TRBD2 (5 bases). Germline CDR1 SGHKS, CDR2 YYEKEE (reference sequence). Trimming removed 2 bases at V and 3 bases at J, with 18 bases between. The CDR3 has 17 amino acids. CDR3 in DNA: TGTGCCAGCAGCTTACGACTATTCCACGTGGACTACAATGAGCAGTTCTTC. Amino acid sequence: CASSLRLFHVDYNEQFF.

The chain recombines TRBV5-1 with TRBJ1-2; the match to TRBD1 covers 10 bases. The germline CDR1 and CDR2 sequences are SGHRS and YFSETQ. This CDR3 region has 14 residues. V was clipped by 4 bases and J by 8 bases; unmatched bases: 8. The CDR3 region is CASSPDRGRYGYTF. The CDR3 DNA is TGCGCCAGCAGCCCAGACAGGGGGCGATACGGCTACACCTTC.

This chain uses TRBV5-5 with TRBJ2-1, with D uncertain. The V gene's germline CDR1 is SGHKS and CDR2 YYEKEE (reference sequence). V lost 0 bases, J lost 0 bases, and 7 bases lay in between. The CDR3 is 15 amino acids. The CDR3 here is CASSLVAVSYNEQFF. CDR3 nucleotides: TGTGCCAGCAGCTTGGTGGCGGTCTCCTACAATGAGCAGTTCTTC.